This T cell receptor (beta chain) is drawn from a study of shared clonotypes between healthy human individuals. Study-level background: A couple of women and a few men aged 18 to 49 made up the donors. General study points: The authors sampled blood alone, and tissue repertoires likely differ.

Turning to this clone: The antigen is not known.

The data were produced by immunoSEQ multiplex PCR, yet TCRdb's version contains in-frame clones alone and is incomplete. The sample carries 2 million to 3 million clones, 93% recorded once. The V gene lost 0 bases and the J gene lost 4 bases, with 16 bases spanning the gap. This CDR3 region has 17 residues. The sample taken for sequencing was naive CD4+ T cells from PBMCs. Sample subset: CD45RA+ positively selected. The sequence was collected from a man aged 18 to 30 in good health. Some clones in this sample may be carry-over from other donors' samples. J is TRBJ2-1 and V is TRBV6-7, with D perhaps matching TRBD2 (5 bases). TRBV6-7 is placed among ORFs of uncertain function. CDR3 sequence: CASSYSAEEEPYNEQFF. The DNA for the CDR3 is TGTGCCAGCAGTTACTCTGCGGAGGAGGAGCCTTACAATGAGCAGTTCTTC.